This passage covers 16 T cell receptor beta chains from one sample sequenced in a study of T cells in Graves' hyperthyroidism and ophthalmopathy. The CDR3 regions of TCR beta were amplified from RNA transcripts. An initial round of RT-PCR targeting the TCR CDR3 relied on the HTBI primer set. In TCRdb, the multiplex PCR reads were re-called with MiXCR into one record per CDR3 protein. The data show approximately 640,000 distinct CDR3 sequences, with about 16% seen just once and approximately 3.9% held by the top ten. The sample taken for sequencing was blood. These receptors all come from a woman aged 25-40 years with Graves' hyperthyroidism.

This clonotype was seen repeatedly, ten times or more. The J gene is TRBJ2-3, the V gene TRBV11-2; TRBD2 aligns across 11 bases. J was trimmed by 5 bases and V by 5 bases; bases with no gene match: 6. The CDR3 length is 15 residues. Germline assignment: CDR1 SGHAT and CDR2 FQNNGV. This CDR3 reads CASSTWTSGLDTQYF. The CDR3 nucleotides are TGTGCCAGCAGCACGTGGACTAGCGGGTTAGATACGCAGTATTTT.

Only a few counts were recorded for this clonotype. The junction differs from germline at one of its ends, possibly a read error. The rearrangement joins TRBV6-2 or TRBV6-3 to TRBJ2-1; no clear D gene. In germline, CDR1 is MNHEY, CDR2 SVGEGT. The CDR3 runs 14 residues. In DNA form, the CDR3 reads TGTGCCGGCAGTTACTCTTTGGCGGACAATGAGCAGTTCTTC. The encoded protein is CAGSYSLADNEQFF.

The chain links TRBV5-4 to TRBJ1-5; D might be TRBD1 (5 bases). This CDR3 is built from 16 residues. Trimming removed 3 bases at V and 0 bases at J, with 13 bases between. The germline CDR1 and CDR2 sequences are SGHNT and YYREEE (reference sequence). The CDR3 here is CASSSGGSDSNQPQHF. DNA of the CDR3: TGTGCCAGCAGCTCTGGGGGGAGTGATAGCAATCAGCCCCAGCATTTT. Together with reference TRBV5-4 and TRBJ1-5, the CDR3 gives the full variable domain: ETGVTQSPTHLIKTRGQQVTLRCSSQSGHNTVSWYQQALGQGPQFIFQYYREEENGRGNFPPRFSGLQFPNYSSELNVNALELDDSALYLCASSSGGSDSNQPQHFGDGTRLSIL.

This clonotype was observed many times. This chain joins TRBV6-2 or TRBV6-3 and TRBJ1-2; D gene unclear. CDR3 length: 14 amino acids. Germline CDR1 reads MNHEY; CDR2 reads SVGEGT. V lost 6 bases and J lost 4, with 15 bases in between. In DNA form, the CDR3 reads TGTGCCAGCAGCCCAACGAACCCAATCTATGGCTACACCTTC. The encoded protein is CASSPTNPIYGYTF.

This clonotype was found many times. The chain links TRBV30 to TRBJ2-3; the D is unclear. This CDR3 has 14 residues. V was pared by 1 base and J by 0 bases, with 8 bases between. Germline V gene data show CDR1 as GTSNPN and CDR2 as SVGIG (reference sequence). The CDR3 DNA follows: TGTGCCTGGAGTGGAGATTCTAGCACAGATACGCAGTATTTT. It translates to CAWSGDSSTDTQYF.

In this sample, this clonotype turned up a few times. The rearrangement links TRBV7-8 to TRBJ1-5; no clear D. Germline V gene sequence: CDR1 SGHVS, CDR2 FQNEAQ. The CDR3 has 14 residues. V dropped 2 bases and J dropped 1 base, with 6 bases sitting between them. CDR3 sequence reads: CASSLRESNQPQHF. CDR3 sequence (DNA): TGTGCCAGCAGCTTAAGGGAAAGCAATCAGCCCCAGCATTTT. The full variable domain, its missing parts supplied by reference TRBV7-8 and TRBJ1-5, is GAGVSQSPRYKVAKRGQDVALRCDPISGHVSLFWYQQALGQGPEFLTYFQNEAQLDKSGLPSDRFFAERPEGSVSTLKIQRTQQEDSAVYLCASSLRESNQPQHFGDGTRLSIL.

For the CDR3, the DNA is TGTGCCATCAGTGAAGGACTAGCGGGAGGAGGCTACGAGCAGTACTTC. Its translation: CAISEGLAGGGYEQYF. The chain joins TRBV10-3 to TRBJ2-7; 14 nucleotides agree with TRBD2. Germline V gives CDR1 ENHRY, CDR2 SYGVKD. The CDR3 runs to 16 residues. Losses at the gene ends were 3 bases for V and 3 bases for J; bases not matched to a gene: 4.

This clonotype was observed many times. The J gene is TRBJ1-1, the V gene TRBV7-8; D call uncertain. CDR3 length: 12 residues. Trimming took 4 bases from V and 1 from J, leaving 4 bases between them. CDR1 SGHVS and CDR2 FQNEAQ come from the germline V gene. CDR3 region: CASSWQNTEAFF. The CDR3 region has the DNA TGTGCCAGCAGCTGGCAGAACACTGAAGCTTTCTTT.

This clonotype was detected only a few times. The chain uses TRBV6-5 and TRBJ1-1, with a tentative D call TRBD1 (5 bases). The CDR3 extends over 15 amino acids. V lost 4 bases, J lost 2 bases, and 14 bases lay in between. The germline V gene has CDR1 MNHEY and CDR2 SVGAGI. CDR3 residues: CASSSRTSNNTEAFF. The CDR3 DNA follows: TGTGCCAGCAGTTCCCGGACAAGTAACAACACTGAAGCTTTCTTT.

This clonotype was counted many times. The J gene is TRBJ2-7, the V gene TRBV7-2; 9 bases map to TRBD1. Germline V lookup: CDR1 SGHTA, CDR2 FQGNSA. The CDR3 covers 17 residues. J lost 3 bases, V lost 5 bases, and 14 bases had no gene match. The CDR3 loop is CASSPRRGTGTDYEQYF. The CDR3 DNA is TGTGCCAGCAGCCCACGGAGGGGGACAGGGACGGACTACGAGCAGTACTTC.

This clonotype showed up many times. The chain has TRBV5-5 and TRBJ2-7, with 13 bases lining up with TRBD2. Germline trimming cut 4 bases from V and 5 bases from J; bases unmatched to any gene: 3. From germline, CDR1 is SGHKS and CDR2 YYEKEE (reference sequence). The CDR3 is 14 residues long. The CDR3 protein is CASSQGLAGDEQYF. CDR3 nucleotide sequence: TGTGCCAGCAGCCAAGGACTAGCGGGAGACGAGCAGTACTTC.

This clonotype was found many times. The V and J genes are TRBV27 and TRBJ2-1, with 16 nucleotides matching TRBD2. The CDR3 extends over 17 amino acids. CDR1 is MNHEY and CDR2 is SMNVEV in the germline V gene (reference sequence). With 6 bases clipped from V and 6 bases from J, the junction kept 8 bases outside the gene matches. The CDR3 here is CASREGTSGRGGNEQFF. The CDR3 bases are TGTGCCAGCAGGGAGGGGACTAGCGGGAGGGGGGGCAATGAGCAGTTCTTC.

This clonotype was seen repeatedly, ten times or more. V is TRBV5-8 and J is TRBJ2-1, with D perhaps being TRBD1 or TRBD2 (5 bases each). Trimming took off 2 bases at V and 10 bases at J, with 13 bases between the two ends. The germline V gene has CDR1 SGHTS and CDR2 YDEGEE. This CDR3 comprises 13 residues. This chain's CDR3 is CASSLHGDGEQFF. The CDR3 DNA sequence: TGTGCCAGCAGCTTACATGGGGACGGCGAGCAGTTCTTC.

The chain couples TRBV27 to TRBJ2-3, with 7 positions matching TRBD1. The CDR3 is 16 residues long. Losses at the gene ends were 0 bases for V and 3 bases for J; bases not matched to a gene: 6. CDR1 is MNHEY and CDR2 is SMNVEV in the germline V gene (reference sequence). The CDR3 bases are TGTGCCAGCAGTTTATCGACAGGGTTGGGGACAGATACGCAGTATTTT. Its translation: CASSLSTGLGTDTQYF.

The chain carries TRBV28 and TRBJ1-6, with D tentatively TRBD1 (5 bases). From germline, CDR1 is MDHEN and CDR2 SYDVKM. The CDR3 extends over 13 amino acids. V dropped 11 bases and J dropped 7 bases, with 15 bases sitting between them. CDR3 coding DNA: TGTGCCGGCGCCAGACAGCCGAATTCACCCCTCCACTTT. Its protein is CAGARQPNSPLHF. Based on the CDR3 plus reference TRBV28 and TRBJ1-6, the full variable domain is DVKVTQSSRYLVKRTGEKVFLECVQDMDHENMFWYRQDPGLGLRLIYFSYDVKMKEKGDIPEGYSVSREKKERFSLILESASTNQTSMYLCAGARQPNSPLHFGNGTRLTVT.

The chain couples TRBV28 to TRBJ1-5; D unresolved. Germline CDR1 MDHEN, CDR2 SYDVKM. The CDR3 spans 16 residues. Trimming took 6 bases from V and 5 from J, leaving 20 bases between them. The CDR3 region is CASSPGLTSGYQPQHF. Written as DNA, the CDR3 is TGTGCCAGCAGCCCAGGACTCACTAGTGGGTATCAGCCCCAGCATTTT.